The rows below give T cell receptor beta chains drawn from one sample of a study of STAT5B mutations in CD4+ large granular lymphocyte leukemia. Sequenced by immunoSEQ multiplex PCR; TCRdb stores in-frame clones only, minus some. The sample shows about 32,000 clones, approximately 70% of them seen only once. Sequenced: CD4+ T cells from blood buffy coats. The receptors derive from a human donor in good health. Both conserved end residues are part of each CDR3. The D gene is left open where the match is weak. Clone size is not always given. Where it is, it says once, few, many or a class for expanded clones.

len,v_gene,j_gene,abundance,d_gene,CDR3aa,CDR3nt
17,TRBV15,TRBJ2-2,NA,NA,CATSRDLGVRNTGELFF,TGTGCCACCAGCAGAGATTTGGGCGTTCGCAACACCGGGGAGCTGTTTTTT
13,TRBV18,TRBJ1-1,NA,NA,CASAFQGGTEAFF,TGTGCCAGCGCCTTCCAAGGGGGGACTGAAGCTTTCTTT
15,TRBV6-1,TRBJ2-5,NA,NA,CASSEGFGVSETQYF,TGTGCCAGCAGTGAAGGTTTCGGGGTCTCGGAGACCCAGTACTTC
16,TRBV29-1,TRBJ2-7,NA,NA,CSALRGYSTESYEQYF,TGCAGCGCCCTACGGGGTTACAGTACCGAAAGCTACGAGCAGTACTTC
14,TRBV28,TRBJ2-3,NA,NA,CASSPALSTDTQYF,TGTGCCAGCAGCCCCGCGCTCAGCACAGATACGCAGTATTTT
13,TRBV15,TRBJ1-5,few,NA,CATSRDSGQPQHF,TGTGCCACCAGCAGAGATAGTGGTCAGCCCCAGCATTTT
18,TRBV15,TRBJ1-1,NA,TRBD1,CATSRDLGQGGMNTEAFF,TGTGCCACCAGCAGAGATCTTGGACAGGGAGGCATGAACACTGAAGCTTTCTTT
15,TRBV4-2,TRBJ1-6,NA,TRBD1,CASSQEGTGESPLHF,TGTGCCAGCAGCCAAGAGGGGACAGGGGAATCACCCCTCCACTTT
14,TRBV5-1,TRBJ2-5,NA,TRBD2,CASSLSGGSETQYF,TGCGCCAGCAGCTTGAGCGGGGGTTCAGAGACCCAGTACTTC
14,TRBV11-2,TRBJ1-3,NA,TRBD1,CASSEGAIGNTIYF,TGTGCCAGCAGCGAGGGGGCGATCGGAAACACCATATATTTT
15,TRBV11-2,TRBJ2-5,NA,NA,CASSWAPGPQETQYF,TGTGCCAGCAGCTGGGCCCCCGGTCCCCAAGAGACCCAGTACTTC
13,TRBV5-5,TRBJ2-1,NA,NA,CASSLYEGNEQFF,TGTGCCAGCAGCTTGTACGAAGGAAATGAGCAGTTCTTC
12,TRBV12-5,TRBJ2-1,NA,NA,CASAPWDNEQFF,TGTGCTAGTGCCCCTTGGGACAATGAGCAGTTCTTC
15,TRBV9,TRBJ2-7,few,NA,CASSVEVGGVGEQYF,TGTGCCAGCAGCGTAGAGGTAGGGGGAGTTGGCGAGCAGTACTTC
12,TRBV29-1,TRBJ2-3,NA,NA,CSVEDGGDTQYF,TGCAGCGTCGAAGATGGGGGAGATACGCAGTATTTT
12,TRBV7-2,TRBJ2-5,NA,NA,CASSLVLETQYF,TGTGCCAGCAGCTTAGTTTTGGAGACCCAGTACTTC
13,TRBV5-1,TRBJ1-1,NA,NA,CASAPGSGTEAFF,TGCGCCAGCGCCCCAGGGTCGGGCACTGAAGCTTTCTTT
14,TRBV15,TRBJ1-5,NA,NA,CATSRGTDYQPQHF,TGTGCCACCAGCAGAGGGACAGACTATCAGCCCCAGCATTTT
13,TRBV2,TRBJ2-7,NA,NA,CASVWDNTYEQYF,TGTGCCAGCGTCTGGGACAACACCTACGAGCAGTACTTC
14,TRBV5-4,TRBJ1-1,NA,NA,CASSSRTGNAEAFF,TGTGCCAGCAGCTCCAGGACGGGGAACGCTGAAGCTTTCTTT
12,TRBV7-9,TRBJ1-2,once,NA,CASSPNNYGYTF,TGTGCCAGCAGCCCCAATAACTATGGCTACACCTTC
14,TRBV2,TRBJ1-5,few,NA,CASSENFSNQPQHF,TGTGCCAGCAGTGAAAACTTTAGCAATCAGCCCCAGCATTTT
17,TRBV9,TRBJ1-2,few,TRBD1,CASSAGPGQDFNYGYTF,TGTGCCAGCAGCGCCGGACCGGGACAGGACTTTAACTATGGCTACACCTTC
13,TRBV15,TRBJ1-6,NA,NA,CATSNDPARPLHF,TGTGCCACCAGCAACGATCCTGCCCGACCCCTCCACTTT
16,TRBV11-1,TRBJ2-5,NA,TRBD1,CASRETGDPNGETQYF,TGTGCCAGCCGAGAAACAGGGGATCCCAACGGGGAGACCCAGTACTTC
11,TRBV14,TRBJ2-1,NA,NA,CASSQVDEQFF,TGTGCCAGCAGCCAAGTAGATGAGCAGTTCTTC
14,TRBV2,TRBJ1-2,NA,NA,CASFRGGKNYGYTF,TGTGCCAGCTTCCGGGGAGGGAAAAACTATGGCTACACCTTC
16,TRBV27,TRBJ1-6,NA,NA,CASSLFGRVDNSPLHF,TGTGCCAGCAGTTTATTTGGCAGGGTTGATAATTCACCCCTCCACTTT
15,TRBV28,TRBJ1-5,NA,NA,CASSLSPQGNQPQHF,TGTGCCAGCAGTTTGAGTCCCCAGGGTAATCAGCCCCAGCATTTT
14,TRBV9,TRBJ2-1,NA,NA,CASSLDKSDNEQFF,TGTGCCAGCAGCCTAGACAAGTCGGACAATGAGCAGTTCTTC
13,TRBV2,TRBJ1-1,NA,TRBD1,CASMAAGTGVPFF,TGTGCCAGCATGGCGGCCGGGACAGGGGTACCTTTCTTT